A single sample is the source of the 23 T cell receptor beta chains below, sequenced in a study of blood T cell repertoires in COVID-19. The method was immunoSEQ multiplex PCR; TCRdb's version includes in-frame clones alone and lacks a portion of them. The sample records 250,000 or so clones, approximately 86% being singletons. Source material: peripheral blood. These receptors were collected from a man in his thirties or forties with active or convalescent COVID-19.

The gene calls are TRBV6-5 and TRBJ1-6; the match to TRBD1 covers 9 bases. With 5 bases clipped from V and 8 bases from J, the junction kept 4 bases outside the gene matches. This CDR3 is 14 amino acids long. Germline assignment: CDR1 MNHEY and CDR2 SVGAGI. The CDR3, as DNA: TGTGCCAGCAGTACTCGGGACAGGGATTCACCCCTCCACTTT. The encoded protein is CASSTRDRDSPLHF.

The chain recombines TRBV5-4 with TRBJ1-1; 7 bases fit TRBD1. V dropped 9 bases and J dropped 4; count of bases not matched to a gene: 9. The germline V gene encodes CDR1 SGHNT and CDR2 YYREEE (reference sequence). The CDR3 has 13 residues. CDR3 in DNA: TGTGCCACCAGACCAACAGGGGCCACTGAAGCTTTCTTT. It is translated as CATRPTGATEAFF. The full variable domain, in which reference TRBV5-4 and TRBJ1-1 provide the parts outside the CDR3, is ETGVTQSPTHLIKTRGQQVTLRCSSQSGHNTVSWYQQALGQGPQFIFQYYREEENGRGNFPPRFSGLQFPNYSSELNVNALELDDSALYLCATRPTGATEAFFGQGTRLTVV.

V gene TRBV28 combines with J gene TRBJ2-1, with 7 positions matching TRBD2. Trimming at V came to 6 bases and at J to 7 bases, leaving 9 bases not matched to a gene. CDR1 is MDHEN and CDR2 is SYDVKM in the germline V gene. This CDR3 contains 14 residues. DNA for the CDR3: TGTGCCAGCAGCCAAGAAGCGGGAAGGAATGAGCAGTTCTTC. The encoded protein is CASSQEAGRNEQFF.

The chain is built from TRBV7-2 and TRBJ2-2; the match to TRBD1 covers 8 bases. This CDR3 spans 16 amino acids. The V segment lost 1 base and the J segment 6 bases; nucleotides outside the gene matches: 7. CDR1 and CDR2 from the germline V gene are SGHTA and FQGNSA. CDR3 nucleotides: TGTGCCAGCAGCTTAGTGGCAGGGGGCAGCTCCGGGGAGCTGTTTTTT. It is translated as CASSLVAGGSSGELFF. Drawing the rest from reference TRBV7-2 and TRBJ2-2, the complete variable domain is GAGVSQSPSNKVTEKGKDVELRCDPISGHTALYWYRQSLGQGLEFLIYFQGNSAPDKSGLPSDRFSAERTGGSVSTLTIQRTQQEDSAVYLCASSLVAGGSSGELFFGEGSRLTVL.

About this clone itself: Other nucleotide sequences from this sample produce the same CDR3. The rearrangement uses TRBV20-1 and TRBJ2-3; the match to TRBD2 covers 10 bases. Germline trimming cut 3 bases from V and 3 bases from J; bases unmatched to any gene: 3. The CDR3 contains 14 residues. The V gene's germline CDR1 is DFQATT and CDR2 SNEGSKA (reference sequence). The CDR3 sequence is CSASVLAGTDTQYF. DNA for the CDR3: TGCAGTGCTAGTGTACTAGCGGGGACAGATACGCAGTATTTT.

V is TRBV10-1 and J is TRBJ2-2; weak D call: TRBD2 (5 bases). Germline values: CDR1 WNHNN, CDR2 SYGVQD (reference sequence). V was shortened by 0 bases and J by 4 bases, with 15 bases between the two germline ends. The CDR3 is made up of 17 amino acids. CDR3 sequence: CASSESVSPEVTGELFF. CDR3 DNA sequence: TGCGCCAGCAGTGAGTCGGTTTCCCCGGAGGTCACCGGGGAGCTGTTTTTT.

V is TRBV7-2 and J is TRBJ2-7; TRBD1 matches 7 bases. V was clipped by 2 bases and J by 2 bases; unmatched bases: 6. The CDR3 extends over 15 amino acids. Germline CDR1 and CDR2: SGHTA and FQGNSA. The CDR3 reads CASSLSPGTAYEQYF. The CDR3 DNA follows: TGTGCCAGCAGCTTATCCCCCGGGACAGCCTACGAGCAGTACTTC.

This clone has only one observation. The CDR3 sequence: CASSSSLFQGFGANVLTF. CDR3 in DNA: TGTGCCAGCAGCTCCTCCTTATTTCAGGGGTTTGGGGCCAACGTCCTGACTTTC. The chain uses TRBV7-9 and TRBJ2-6; D is perhaps TRBD1 (6 bases). This CDR3 region has 18 residues. The V gene lost 4 bases and the J gene lost 3 bases, with 19 bases spanning the gap. Germline V gives CDR1 SEHNR, CDR2 FQNEAQ (reference sequence). Combining the CDR3 with reference TRBV7-9 and TRBJ2-6 gives the whole variable domain DTGVSQNPRHKITKRGQNVTFRCDPISEHNRLYWYRQTLGQGPEFLTYFQNEAQLEKSRLLSDRFSAERPKGSFSTLEIQRTEQGDSAMYLCASSSSLFQGFGANVLTFGAGSRLTVL.

This chain uses TRBV19 with TRBJ2-3; D remains unclear. Germline assignment: CDR1 LNHDA and CDR2 SQIVND (reference sequence). The CDR3 totals 14 residues. The germline V and J ends were trimmed by 8 bases and 2 bases, with 14 bases remaining between them. CDR3 sequence reads: CASSERGYTDTQYF. The DNA of the CDR3 is TGTGCCAGTTCCGAGCGAGGCTACACAGATACGCAGTATTTT. Using reference TRBV19 and TRBJ2-3 for the parts outside the CDR3, the full variable domain is DGGITQSPKYLFRKEGQNVTLSCEQNLNHDAMYWYRQDPGQGLRLIYYSQIVNDFQKGDIAEGYSVSREKKESFPLTVTSAQKNPTAFYLCASSERGYTDTQYFGPGTRLTVL.

The genes are TRBV12-5 and TRBJ1-2; 9 nucleotides match TRBD1. Unmatched junction bases numbered 20, after V lost 3 bases and J lost 6 bases. In germline, CDR1 is LGHNT, CDR2 FRNRAP. CDR3 length: 19 residues. CDR3 coding DNA: TGTGCTAGTGGTTTCCAGCCCGGCGGTGTTTGGGACAGGGTACATGGCTACACCTTC. It specifies CASGFQPGGVWDRVHGYTF.

V and J are TRBV3-1 (or the pseudogene TRBV3-2) and TRBJ2-2, with 13 bases matching TRBD2. There are 17 residues in the CDR3. Germline V gene sequence: CDR1 LGHDT, CDR2 YNNKEL (reference sequence). Trimming removed 3 bases from V and 3 bases from J; junction bases left unmatched: 4. In nucleotides, the CDR3 is TGTGCCAGCAGCCATGGACTAGCGGGGGCTGACACCGGGGAGCTGTTTTTT. Protein: CASSHGLAGADTGELFF.

CDR3 loop: CASALPGYTEAFF. The CDR3 region has the DNA TGTGCCAGCGCCCTGCCAGGTTACACTGAAGCTTTCTTT. The V and J genes are TRBV12-3 or TRBV12-4 and TRBJ1-1; D is undetermined. The CDR3 is 13 residues long. V was shortened by 8 bases and J by 3 bases, with 13 bases between the two germline ends.

This clone has ten or more counts. V usage is TRBV9 and J usage is TRBJ1-2; TRBD1 aligns across 7 bases. This CDR3 is 16 amino acids long. Losses at the gene ends were 1 base for V and 4 bases for J; bases not matched to a gene: 10. The germline gives CDR1 SGDLS, CDR2 YYNGEE. The CDR3 loop reads CASSVSGTEVAYGYTF. The DNA for the CDR3 is TGTGCCAGCAGCGTATCGGGGACAGAGGTAGCCTATGGCTACACCTTC.

The chain couples TRBV3-1 (or the pseudogene TRBV3-2) to TRBJ1-2; D ambiguous. Germline loops: CDR1 LGHDT, CDR2 YNNKEL (reference sequence). There are 12 residues in the CDR3. Trimming removed 5 bases from V and 11 bases from J, with 15 bases in between. CDR3 protein: CASSNTMRGYTF. The CDR3 DNA sequence: TGTGCCAGCAGCAACACGATGCGCGGTTACACCTTC.

This rearrangement joins TRBV13 to TRBJ1-1; TRBD1 aligns across 7 bases. J was trimmed by 0 bases and V by 2 bases; bases with no gene match: 6. Germline CDR1 is PRHDT and CDR2 is FYEKMQ (reference sequence). The CDR3 loop spans 16 amino acids. DNA for the CDR3: TGTGCCAGCAGCTTACACAGGGGAGTCATGAACACTGAAGCTTTCTTT. Amino acid sequence: CASSLHRGVMNTEAFF.

This clone was found once. This chain connects TRBV7-2 to TRBJ2-7, with TRBD2 matching over 9 bases. CDR1 is SGHTA and CDR2 is FQGNSA in the germline V gene. The CDR3 contains 18 residues. Trimming took 1 base from V and 2 from J; bases not matched to a gene: 12. This CDR3 reads CASSLGPPGGGGAYEQYF. The CDR3 region has the DNA TGTGCCAGCAGCTTAGGACCCCCTGGAGGCGGGGGGGCCTACGAGCAGTACTTC.

This clone was found once. V gene TRBV18 combines with J gene TRBJ2-2; 13 bases agree with TRBD2. CDR1 and CDR2 (germline): KGHSH, LQKENI. With 6 bases clipped from V and 0 bases from J, the junction kept 7 bases outside the gene matches. The CDR3 consists of 18 residues. In DNA, the CDR3 is TGTGCCAGCTCCCGGACTAGCGGGGGAAGAACGAACACCGGGGAGCTGTTTTTT. Translated: CASSRTSGGRTNTGELFF.

This clone showed up just once. The rearrangement uses TRBV19 and TRBJ2-5; D uncertain. The CDR3 loop spans 13 amino acids. Germline V gives CDR1 LNHDA, CDR2 SQIVND (reference sequence). The V end lost 3 bases, the J end lost 3 bases, and 8 bases lay between the germline ends. The CDR3 sequence: CASSILSEETQYF. In DNA form, the CDR3 reads TGTGCCAGTAGTATCCTCAGCGAAGAGACCCAGTACTTC.

CDR3 nucleotide sequence: TGTGCCAGCAGTGCAGCGGTGAGCTCCTACGAGCAGTACTTC. Amino acids: CASSAAVSSYEQYF. The chain employs TRBV27 and TRBJ2-7; possibly TRBD2 for D (5 bases). CDR1 and CDR2 from the germline V gene are MNHEY and SMNVEV (reference sequence). With 5 bases removed from V and 0 bases from J, the gap between germline ends came to 11 bases. The CDR3 is made up of 14 amino acids.

The genes are TRBV7-9 and TRBJ1-1; a weak D match, TRBD1 (5 bases). This CDR3 contains 16 residues. Germline lookup yields CDR1 SEHNR and CDR2 FQNEAQ (reference sequence). The V gene lost 5 bases and the J gene lost 1 base, with 17 bases spanning the gap. CDR3 sequence: CASSADLTAGNTEAFF. The CDR3 nucleotides read TGTGCCAGCAGCGCTGACCTGACAGCGGGGAACACTGAAGCTTTCTTT.

This chain uses TRBV15 with TRBJ2-3; 8 bases fit TRBD2. J lost 3 bases, V lost 5 bases, and 7 bases had no gene match. The germline gives CDR1 LNHNV, CDR2 YYDKDF (reference sequence). This CDR3 region has 15 residues. This CDR3 is CATSDGGASTDTQYF. CDR3 DNA: TGTGCCACCAGCGACGGGGGGGCCTCGACAGATACGCAGTATTTT.

The rearrangement joins TRBV7-2 to TRBJ2-1; D perhaps matches TRBD2 (5 bases). Looked up from germline, CDR1 is SGHTA and CDR2 is FQGNSA. Trimming pared 5 bases from V and 7 bases from J, leaving 24 bases between. This CDR3 region has 17 residues. CDR3: CASSQLRGLSRSNEQFF. The CDR3 coding sequence is TGTGCCAGCAGCCAACTTAGAGGGCTGTCTAGGAGTAATGAGCAGTTCTTC.

The rearrangement uses TRBV18 and TRBJ1-5; TRBD1 agrees at 10 bases. V shed 3 bases and J 0 bases; nucleotides not matched to a gene: 2. Germline V gene data show CDR1 as KGHSH and CDR2 as LQKENI. CDR3 length: 16 residues. CDR3 amino acids: CASSPDRGISNQPQHF. The DNA of the CDR3 is TGTGCCAGCTCACCGGACAGGGGGATTAGCAATCAGCCCCAGCATTTT.